The 5 T cell receptor beta chains reported below all come from one sample, sequenced in a study of blood T cell repertoires in COVID-19. Method: immunoSEQ multiplex PCR; TCRdb's copy keeps in-frame clones and lacks some. Here the sample spans fewer than 350,000 clones, approximately 89% being singletons. Input material: peripheral blood. The origin of the receptors is an older woman with COVID-19, enrolled during active disease.

The DNA of the CDR3 is TGTGCCAGCAGTTTGGGGCTAGCGACCTACACAGATACGCAGTATTTT. The encoded protein is CASSLGLATYTDTQYF. The V gene is TRBV6-5, the J gene TRBJ2-3; tentative D call: TRBD2 (6 bases). Looked up from germline, CDR1 is MNHEY and CDR2 is SVGAGI. The CDR3 consists of 16 residues. Deletions cut 4 bases from V and 2 bases from J, with 16 bases between.

Only one count was recorded for this clone. The rearrangement uses TRBV7-9 and TRBJ2-7, with D tentatively TRBD1 (5 bases). V was trimmed by 5 bases and J by 6 bases, leaving 14 bases between them. This CDR3 comprises 13 residues. Germline CDR1 is SEHNR and CDR2 is FQNEAQ (reference sequence). This CDR3 reads CASSQSQGVEQYF. CDR3 sequence (DNA): TGTGCCAGCAGCCAAAGCCAGGGCGTCGAGCAGTACTTC.

This chain uses TRBV12-3 or TRBV12-4 with TRBJ1-2; D gene ambiguous. The V end lost 6 bases, the J end lost 3 bases, and 8 bases lay between the germline ends. This CDR3 region has 12 residues. The CDR3 reads CASSVTHYGYTF. CDR3 in DNA: TGTGCCAGCAGCGTCACACACTATGGCTACACCTTC.

The chain links TRBV10-1 to TRBJ1-4; 7 bases agree with TRBD1. The CDR3 covers 19 residues. After removal of 5 bases from V and 8 bases from J, the junction contained 23 bases not matched to a gene. Per the germline V gene, CDR1 is WNHNN and CDR2 is SYGVQD (reference sequence). This CDR3 is CASSPPTGPETGLLEKLFF. The CDR3 DNA is TGCGCCAGCAGTCCCCCCACGGGGCCGGAGACAGGGCTTTTGGAAAAACTGTTTTTT.

The gene calls are TRBV5-1 and TRBJ1-2, with 10 bases aligning to TRBD1. Germline loops: CDR1 SGHRS, CDR2 YFSETQ. This CDR3 is 13 amino acids long. J gave up 7 bases and V 3 bases, and 3 bases lay outside the gene matches. The CDR3 DNA follows: TGCGCCAGCAGCTCGACAGGGGGCTCTGGCTACACCTTC. Translation: CASSSTGGSGYTF.